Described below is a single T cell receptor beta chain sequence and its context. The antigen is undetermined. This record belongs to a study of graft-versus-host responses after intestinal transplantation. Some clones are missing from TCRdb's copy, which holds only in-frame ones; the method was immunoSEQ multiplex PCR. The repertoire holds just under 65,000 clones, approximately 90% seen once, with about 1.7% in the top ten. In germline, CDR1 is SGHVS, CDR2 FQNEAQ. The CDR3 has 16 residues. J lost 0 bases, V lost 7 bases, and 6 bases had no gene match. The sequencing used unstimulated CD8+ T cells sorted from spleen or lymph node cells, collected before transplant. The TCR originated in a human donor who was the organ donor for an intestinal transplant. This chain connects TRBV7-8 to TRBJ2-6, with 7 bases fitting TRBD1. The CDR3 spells CASIKQGNSGANVLTF. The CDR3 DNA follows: TGTGCCAGCATCAAACAGGGGAACTCTGGGGCCAACGTCCTGACTTTC.